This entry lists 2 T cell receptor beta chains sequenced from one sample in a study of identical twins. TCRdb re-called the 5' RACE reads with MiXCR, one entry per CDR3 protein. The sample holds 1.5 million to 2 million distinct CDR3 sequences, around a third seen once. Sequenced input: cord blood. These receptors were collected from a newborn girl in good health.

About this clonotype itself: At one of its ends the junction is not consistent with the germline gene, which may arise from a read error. CDR3 sequence: CATTRAAPLNYGYAF. The CDR3 bases are TGTGCCACAACAAGGGCAGCCCCTTTAAACTATGGCTACGCCTTC. The chain recombines TRBV6-1 with TRBJ1-2, with unresolved D. The CDR3 spans 15 residues. Germline lookup yields CDR1 MNHNS and CDR2 SASEGT.

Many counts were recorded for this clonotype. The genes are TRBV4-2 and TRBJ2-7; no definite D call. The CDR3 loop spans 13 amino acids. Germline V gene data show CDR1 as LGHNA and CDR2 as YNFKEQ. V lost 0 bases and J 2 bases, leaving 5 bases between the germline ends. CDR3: CASSQERTYEQYF. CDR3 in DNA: TGTGCCAGCAGCCAAGAGAGGACCTACGAGCAGTACTTC.